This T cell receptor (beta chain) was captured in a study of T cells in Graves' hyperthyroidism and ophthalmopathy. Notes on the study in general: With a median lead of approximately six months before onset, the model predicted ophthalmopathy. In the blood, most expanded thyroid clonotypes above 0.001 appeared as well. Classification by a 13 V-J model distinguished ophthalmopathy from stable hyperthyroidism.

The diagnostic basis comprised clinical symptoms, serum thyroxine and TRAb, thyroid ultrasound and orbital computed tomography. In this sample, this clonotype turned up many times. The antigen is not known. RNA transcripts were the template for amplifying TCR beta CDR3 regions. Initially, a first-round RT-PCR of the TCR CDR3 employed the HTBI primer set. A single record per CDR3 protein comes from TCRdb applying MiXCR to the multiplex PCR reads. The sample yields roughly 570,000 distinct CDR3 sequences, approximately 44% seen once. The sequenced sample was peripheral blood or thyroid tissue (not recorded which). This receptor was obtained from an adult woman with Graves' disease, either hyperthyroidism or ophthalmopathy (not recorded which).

As DNA, the CDR3 is TGTGCCAGCAGTGAAGCGTTGGTACTAGCGAGGTCCTACGAGCAGTACTTC. Encoded protein: CASSEALVLARSYEQYF. The rearrangement links TRBV2 to TRBJ2-7; 7 nucleotides align to TRBD2. This CDR3 contains 17 residues. Trimming removed 0 bases from V and 1 base from J; junction bases left unmatched: 9. Germline values: CDR1 SNHLY, CDR2 FYNNEI.